This T cell receptor beta chain came from a study of blood T cell repertoires in COVID-19. About the study: The cDNA or gDNA used as material had been derived from T cells, B-cell-depleted T cells, or PBMCs.

This CDR3 is 16 amino acids long. Germline V gene sequence: CDR1 MNHNY, CDR2 SVGAGI (reference sequence). The ends lost 4 bases at V and 0 bases at J; junction bases unmatched: 7. The authors' processing: Amplification with reference gene primers provided the estimates of nucleated cell counts. Here immunoSEQ multiplex PCR was the method, and the copy in TCRdb shows in-frame clones only, minus some. That table supplies the V and J calls and clone size; D and trimming were determined from the DNA. The data show just over 30,000 clones, roughly 90% seen once. Sample: peripheral blood. This TCR derives from a woman between 40 and 55 years old with active or convalescent COVID-19. V usage is TRBV6-6 and J usage is TRBJ2-7; 9 bases are shared with TRBD1. The CDR3 sequence: CASSSTGGRGSYEQYF. The CDR3 DNA is TGTGCCAGCAGTTCCACAGGGGGCAGGGGCTCCTACGAGCAGTACTTC.